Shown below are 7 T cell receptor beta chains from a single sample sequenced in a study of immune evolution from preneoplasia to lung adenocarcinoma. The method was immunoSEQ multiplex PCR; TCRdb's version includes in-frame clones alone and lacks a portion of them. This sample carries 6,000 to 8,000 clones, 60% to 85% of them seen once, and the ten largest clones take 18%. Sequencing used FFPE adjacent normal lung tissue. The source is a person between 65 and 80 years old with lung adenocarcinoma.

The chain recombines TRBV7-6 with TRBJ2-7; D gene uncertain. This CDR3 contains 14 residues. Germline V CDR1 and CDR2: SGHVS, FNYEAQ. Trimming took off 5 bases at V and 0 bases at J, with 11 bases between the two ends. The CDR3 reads CASSPQPYSYEQYF. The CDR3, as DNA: TGTGCCAGCAGCCCCCAGCCGTACTCCTACGAGCAGTACTTC. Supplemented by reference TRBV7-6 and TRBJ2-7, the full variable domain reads GAGVSQSPRYKVTKRGQDVALRCDPISGHVSLYWYRQALGQGPEFLTYFNYEAQQDKSGLPNDRFSAERPEGSISTLTIQRTEQRDSAMYRCASSPQPYSYEQYFGPGTRLTVT.

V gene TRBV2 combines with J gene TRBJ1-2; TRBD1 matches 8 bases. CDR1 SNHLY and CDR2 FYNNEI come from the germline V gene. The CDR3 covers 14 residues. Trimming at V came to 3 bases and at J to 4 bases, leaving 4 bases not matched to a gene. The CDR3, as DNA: TGTGCCAGCAGTGATTTAGGACAGGGCTATGGCTACACCTTC. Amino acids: CASSDLGQGYGYTF.

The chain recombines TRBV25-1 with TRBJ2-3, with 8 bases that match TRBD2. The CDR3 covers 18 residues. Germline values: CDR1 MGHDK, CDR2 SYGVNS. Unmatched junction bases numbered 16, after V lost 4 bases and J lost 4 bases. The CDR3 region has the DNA TGTGCCAGCAGTGGGGGATTGTGGCGGGGGGCCCCCCCAGATACGCAGTATTTT. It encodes CASSGGLWRGAPPDTQYF.

The CDR3 protein is CASSYGGATSNSPLHF. CDR3 coding DNA: TGTGCCAGCAGTTACGGGGGGGCCACTAGTAATTCACCCCTCCACTTT. This rearrangement joins TRBV6-6 to TRBJ1-6; tentatively, D is TRBD1 (6 bases). Germline lookup yields CDR1 MNHNY and CDR2 SVGAGI (reference sequence). V was pared by 2 bases and J by 6 bases, with 14 bases between. The length of the CDR3 is 16 residues.

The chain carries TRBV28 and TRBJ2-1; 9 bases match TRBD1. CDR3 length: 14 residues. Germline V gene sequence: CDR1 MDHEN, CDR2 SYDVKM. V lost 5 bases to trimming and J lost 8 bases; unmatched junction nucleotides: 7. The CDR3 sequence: CASSPTGGLDEQFF. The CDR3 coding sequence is TGTGCCAGCAGTCCTACAGGGGGCTTGGATGAGCAGTTCTTC. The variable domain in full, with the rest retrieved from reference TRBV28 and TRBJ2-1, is DVKVTQSSRYLVKRTGEKVFLECVQDMDHENMFWYRQDPGLGLRLIYFSYDVKMKEKGDIPEGYSVSREKKERFSLILESASTNQTSMYLCASSPTGGLDEQFFGPGTRLTVL.

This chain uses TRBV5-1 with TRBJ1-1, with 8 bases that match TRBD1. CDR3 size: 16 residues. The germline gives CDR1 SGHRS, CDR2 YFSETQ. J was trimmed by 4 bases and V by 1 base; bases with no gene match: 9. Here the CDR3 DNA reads TGCGCCAGCAGCTTGCGCTCAGGGGGCGCCGGCACTGAAGCTTTCTTT. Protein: CASSLRSGGAGTEAFF.

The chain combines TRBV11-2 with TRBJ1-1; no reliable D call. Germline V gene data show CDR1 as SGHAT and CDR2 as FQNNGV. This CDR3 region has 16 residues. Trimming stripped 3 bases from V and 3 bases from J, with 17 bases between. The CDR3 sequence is CASSFRLRTWDTEAFF. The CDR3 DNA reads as TGTGCCAGCAGCTTCAGGTTGAGGACCTGGGACACTGAAGCTTTCTTT.